The T cell receptor (beta chain) described here comes from a study of T cell responses to AZD1222 COVID-19 vaccine. Study-level results: Donors, mostly white British, included more females; clonal diversity was possibly underestimated. The number of AZD1222 recipients seropositive at baseline was only 5 to 7.

The table came from immunoSEQ multiplex PCR; TCRdb's copy has only in-frame clones and leaves some out. The table records just under 35,000 clones, 65% to 90% of them present only once. The V gene end was trimmed by 0 bases and the J gene end by 3 bases; junction bases not matched to a gene: 4. Germline V gives CDR1 SGHTA, CDR2 FQGNSA. The CDR3 consists of 16 residues. With regard to this clone: Its specificity is not known.

This TCR was sampled from an adult who received the AZD1222 COVID-19 vaccine. The sequences come from peripheral blood, collected 28 days after the second AZD1222 dose. The V gene is TRBV7-2, the J gene TRBJ2-2; 7 nucleotides agree with TRBD2. The CDR3 sequence is CASSLAVGGYTGELFF. Written as DNA, the CDR3 is TGTGCCAGCAGCTTAGCGGTGGGAGGGTACACCGGGGAGCTGTTTTTT.